This T cell receptor beta chain was profiled in a study of cytomegalovirus exposure and HLA in healthy donors. Study-level information: The 120 validation repertoires and the approximately 670 first-cohort repertoires shared a platform, a later analysis reported.

About this clone: The antigen remains unidentified.

Clones were sequenced by immunoSEQ multiplex PCR, and TCRdb holds only the in-frame ones, with some missing. The sample holds under 200,000 clones, more than 80% seen once. V was cut by 0 bases and J by 5 bases, with 11 bases left in between. Germline-derived CDR1 and CDR2 are SGHNT and YYREEE (reference sequence). The length of the CDR3 is 14 residues. General observations from the study: There were 150 or so TCR beta chains listed as cytomegalovirus-associated. In vitro testing confirmed three CMV-associated chains as specific for CMV antigens.

The chain recombines TRBV5-4 with TRBJ2-5, with a weak D call TRBD2 (6 bases). Specimen: PBMCs. This clonotype originated in a man aged 18-30 years in good health and CMV-seropositive. Here the CDR3 DNA reads TGTGCCAGCAGCTTGGTATCGAGCGGGGAGACCCAGTACTTC. Residues: CASSLVSSGETQYF.